This TCR beta chain came from a study of CD8 T cells in ankylosing spondylitis. CDR3 length: 12 amino acids. In germline, CDR1 is SQVTM, CDR2 ANQGSEA. V gave up 1 base and J gave up 1 base, with 5 bases separating them. Quantitative barcoded 5'-RACE was used to prepare TCR beta libraries. TCRdb reprocessed the 5' RACE reads via MiXCR and lists one record per CDR3 protein. The sample has around 53,000 distinct CDR3 sequences, 7.4% seen once; the top ten hold around 7.8%. Broader study findings: The clones that were linked to disease were reported to be significantly enriched in matched synovial fluid samples from ankylosing spondylitis patients. Reactive arthritis synovial fluid and blood were previously reported to contain some motif variants. A motif in TCR beta, a set of eight highly homologous variants, appeared characteristic of ankylosing spondylitis blood.

This clonotype was recorded many times. What it recognizes is unknown. Input material: blood, either unsorted or a sorted T cell fraction (not recorded which). This sequence joins TRBV29-1 and TRBJ2-7; D unresolved. This TCR was sampled from a female donor with ankylosing spondylitis or in good health (not recorded which). CDR3 nucleotides: TGCAGCGTTGAAGGAGATTCCTACGAGCAGTACTTC. The encoded protein is CSVEGDSYEQYF.